These 30 T cell receptor beta chains came from one sample sequenced in a study of shared clonotypes between healthy human individuals. Using immunoSEQ multiplex PCR, the repertoire was profiled, and TCRdb retains in-frame clones only, with some absent. The profile shows 780,000 or so clones, 72% of them singletons. Sequencing was done on a sample of memory CD4+ T cells sorted from blood. The subset was: CD45RA-negative fraction. The receptors here all came from a woman aged 25-40 years in good health.

The chain's CDR3 is CASSRQQGNTEAFF. The CDR3 bases are TGTGCCAGCAGCCGGCAACAGGGGAACACTGAAGCTTTCTTT. This rearrangement joins TRBV7-9 to TRBJ1-1, with D perhaps TRBD1 (6 bases). The germline CDR1 and CDR2 sequences are SEHNR and FQNEAQ (reference sequence). This CDR3 spans 14 amino acids. The V end lost 5 bases, the J end lost 1 base, and 11 bases lay between the germline ends.

The chain couples TRBV7-9 to TRBJ2-3; TRBD2 matches 11 bases. Germline values: CDR1 SEHNR, CDR2 FQNEAQ (reference sequence). The CDR3 contains 19 residues. J lost 1 base, V lost 5 bases, and 14 bases had no gene match. The CDR3 sequence is CASSRPPGTSGVGTDTQYF. The CDR3 DNA sequence: TGTGCCAGCAGCCGCCCCCCGGGGACTAGCGGAGTGGGCACAGATACGCAGTATTTT.

A word on this clone: Additional DNA sequences in this sample encode the identical CDR3. The CDR3 spells CASRGTSGSYEQYF. DNA for the CDR3: TGTGCCAGCAGGGGGACTAGCGGCTCCTACGAGCAGTACTTC. The chain uses TRBV2 and TRBJ2-7, with 11 bases aligning to TRBD2. Per germline, CDR1 SNHLY and CDR2 FYNNEI. CDR3 length equals 14 residues. V trimming: 6 bases; J trimming: 0 bases; junction bases outside the gene matches: 1.

At least ten counts were recorded for this clone. For the CDR3, the DNA is TGTGCCAGCAGCTTAATCCCCGACAGCTCTAGCACAGATACGCAGTATTTT. It codes for CASSLIPDSSSTDTQYF. This chain joins TRBV7-8 and TRBJ2-3; TRBD1 might be the D (5 bases). Trimming removed 2 bases from V and 0 bases from J, with 15 bases in between. The CDR3 consists of 17 residues. CDR1 and CDR2 (germline): SGHVS, FQNEAQ.

This clone was recorded a few times. The gene calls are TRBV29-1 and TRBJ2-3, with 10 bases lining up with TRBD1. The germline V gene has CDR1 SQVTM and CDR2 ANQGSEA. This CDR3 is built from 14 residues. With 7 bases clipped from V and 2 bases from J, the junction kept 6 bases outside the gene matches. CDR3 nucleotide sequence: TGCAGCGCCATCCGACAGGGGGCCACAGATACGCAGTATTTT. This encodes CSAIRQGATDTQYF.

The V call is TRBV10-3, the J call TRBJ2-1; 9 bases align to TRBD1. The germline CDR1 and CDR2 sequences are ENHRY and SYGVKD. V was pared by 3 bases and J by 4 bases, with 1 base of the junction left unmatched. The CDR3 loop spans 14 amino acids. The CDR3 DNA follows: TGTGCCATCAGTGAAGGGACAGGGTACAATGAGCAGTTCTTC. Translating it yields CAISEGTGYNEQFF.

This chain joins TRBV29-1 and TRBJ2-2; TRBD2 aligns across 7 bases. The CDR3 contains 16 residues. Per the germline V gene, CDR1 is SQVTM and CDR2 is ANQGSEA. With 4 bases clipped from V and 3 bases from J, the junction kept 11 bases outside the gene matches. CDR3 loop: CSVGTAGVTDTGELFF. The CDR3 bases are TGCAGCGTTGGAACGGCGGGAGTCACGGACACCGGGGAGCTGTTTTTT.

The V call is TRBV2, the J call TRBJ2-3; 7 nucleotides agree with TRBD2. This CDR3 region has 12 residues. CDR1 and CDR2 (germline): SNHLY, FYNNEI. J gave up 5 bases and V 8 bases, and 4 bases lay outside the gene matches. CDR3 coding DNA: TGTGCCAGCGGGGAGGGTGGAGATACGCAGTATTTT. It encodes CASGEGGDTQYF.

The V call is TRBV7-2, the J call TRBJ2-1, with TRBD1 identical over 7 bases. Germline-derived CDR1 and CDR2 are SGHTA and FQGNSA. CDR3 length equals 13 residues. V shed 1 base and J 9 bases; nucleotides not matched to a gene: 3. CDR3 DNA sequence: TGTGCCAGCAGCTTAGGACAGGGCTTTGAGCAGTTCTTC. Its protein product is CASSLGQGFEQFF.

The CDR3 coding sequence is TGTGCCTGGAGAACAGGACTAGCGGGAGTTCGGGAGCTGTTTTTT. Translating gives CAWRTGLAGVRELFF. The chain is built from TRBV30 and TRBJ2-2; 13 bases are a match to TRBD2. Per the germline V gene, CDR1 is GTSNPN and CDR2 is SVGIG (reference sequence). V shed 3 bases and J 9 bases; nucleotides not matched to a gene: 7. CDR3 size: 15 residues.

The chain joins TRBV14 to TRBJ2-1; TRBD2 matches 7 bases. This CDR3 region has 14 residues. With V trimmed by 4 bases and J by 4 bases, 4 bases remained unmatched. Germline values: CDR1 SGHDN, CDR2 FVKESK. CDR3 sequence reads: CASSRGSRYNEQFF. CDR3 DNA: TGTGCCAGCAGCCGCGGGAGTAGGTACAATGAGCAGTTCTTC.

This clone was seen a few times. The chain employs TRBV5-1 and TRBJ2-1; 8 bases are shared with TRBD2. V lost 1 base and J lost 4; bases outside the gene matches: 10. Germline CDR1 SGHRS, CDR2 YFSETQ. The CDR3 extends over 17 amino acids. This CDR3 is CASSLTMNSGIYNEQFF. The CDR3 DNA follows: TGCGCCAGCAGCTTGACCATGAATAGCGGGATTTACAATGAGCAGTTCTTC.

This clone was counted a single time. The V call is TRBV28, the J call TRBJ2-3; maybe TRBD2 (5 bases). CDR1 and CDR2 (germline): MDHEN, SYDVKM. Deletions cut 9 bases from V and 3 bases from J, with 19 bases between. This CDR3 contains 15 residues. DNA of the CDR3: TGTGCCAGTTCTTTGGGCGGCGGCGGGACAGATACGCAGTATTTT. This sequence encodes CASSLGGGGTDTQYF.

CDR3 residues: CASSSPKIRSEQYF. The DNA for the CDR3 is TGTGCCAGCAGTTCTCCAAAAATAAGATCCGAGCAGTACTTC. This chain uses TRBV6-5 with TRBJ2-7; no clear D. The CDR3 contains 14 residues. Trimming left V 4 bases short and J 6 bases short, with 16 bases between. In germline, CDR1 is MNHEY, CDR2 SVGAGI.

The chain is built from TRBV19 and TRBJ2-7; D remains ambiguous. The CDR3 spans 13 residues. CDR1 is LNHDA, CDR2 SQIVND, per germline (reference sequence). Trimming shortened V by 4 bases and J by 4 bases, and 11 bases separated the two germline ends. The CDR3 coding sequence is TGTGCCAGTAGTAACGTGCACACATACGAGCAGTACTTC. Its translation: CASSNVHTYEQYF.

This chain joins TRBV27 and TRBJ2-7; the D gene is possibly TRBD2 (5 bases). Germline CDR1 and CDR2: MNHEY and SMNVEV (reference sequence). The CDR3 has 12 amino acids. V lost 10 bases, J lost 4 bases, and 14 bases lay in between. CDR3 nucleotides: TGTGCCACCCATAGCGTTTCTTACGAGCAGTACTTC. Encoded protein: CATHSVSYEQYF.

CDR3 amino acids: CASSPTGGPEQFF. CDR3 sequence (DNA): TGTGCCAGTAGCCCGACGGGGGGCCCTGAGCAGTTCTTC. The chain joins TRBV19 to TRBJ2-1, with TRBD2 as a possible D gene (7 bases). The CDR3 spans 13 residues. Between the trimmed V and J ends, which lost 6 bases and 9 bases, there was a span of 15 bases. The germline CDR1 and CDR2 sequences are LNHDA and SQIVND (reference sequence).

The gene calls are TRBV28 and TRBJ1-5; no definite D call. The CDR3 is 15 amino acids. Trimming stripped 2 bases from V and 4 bases from J, with 12 bases between. CDR1 and CDR2 from the germline V gene are MDHEN and SYDVKM. CDR3 bases: TGTGCCAGCAGTTTAGGAGGGCCTGGGAATCAGCCCCAGCATTTT. Translating it yields CASSLGGPGNQPQHF.

This clone was recorded a few times. The chain has TRBV28 and TRBJ1-2; TRBD1 matches 7 bases. The trim removed 2 bases at V and 1 base at J, leaving 7 bases unmatched. This CDR3 region has 16 residues. From germline, CDR1 is MDHEN and CDR2 SYDVKM. This chain's CDR3 is CASSLAYGQVNYGYTF. The DNA for the CDR3 is TGTGCCAGCAGTTTAGCGTACGGACAGGTTAACTATGGCTACACCTTC.

This clone appeared many times. Other DNA sequences in this specimen translate into the identical CDR3. The CDR3 region is CASSKGSSETQYF. The CDR3 DNA reads TGTGCCAGTAGTAAGGGGAGCTCGGAGACCCAGTACTTC. This sequence joins TRBV19 and TRBJ2-5; D might be TRBD1 or TRBD2, each matching 5 bases. The length of the CDR3 is 13 residues. Germline V gives CDR1 LNHDA, CDR2 SQIVND (reference sequence). Trimming took 4 bases from V and 5 from J, leaving 11 bases between them. The complete variable domain, with remaining parts taken from reference TRBV19 and TRBJ2-5, reads DGGITQSPKYLFRKEGQNVTLSCEQNLNHDAMYWYRQDPGQGLRLIYYSQIVNDFQKGDIAEGYSVSREKKESFPLTVTSAQKNPTAFYLCASSKGSSETQYFGPGTRLLVL.

The V call is TRBV28, the J call TRBJ2-2; perhaps D is TRBD1 or TRBD2 (7 bases each). V shed 7 bases and J shed 6 bases, with 15 bases lying between them. Germline loops: CDR1 MDHEN, CDR2 SYDVKM. The CDR3 loop spans 14 amino acids. The DNA of the CDR3 is TGTGCCAGCATTCAGGGGGGGAGCGCCGGGGAGCTGTTTTTT. Protein product: CASIQGGSAGELFF.

The chain uses TRBV7-2 and TRBJ2-7, with 10 bases that match TRBD1. V lost 4 bases to trimming and J lost 7 bases; unmatched junction nucleotides: 7. CDR3 size: 14 residues. Germline V gene lookup returns CDR1 SGHTA and CDR2 FQGNSA. The CDR3 protein is CASSSGTGAKEQYF. CDR3 in DNA: TGTGCCAGCAGCTCCGGGACAGGGGCGAAAGAGCAGTACTTC.

The chain joins TRBV7-9 to TRBJ2-7, with 9 bases identical to TRBD2. The CDR3 is 18 residues long. The germline gives CDR1 SEHNR, CDR2 FQNEAQ (reference sequence). Trimming removed 1 base from V and 0 bases from J; junction bases left unmatched: 10. The CDR3 DNA reads TGTGCCAGCAGCTTAGGATCGTCTAGCGGGAAAAGCTCCTACGAGCAGTACTTC. It yields the protein CASSLGSSSGKSSYEQYF.

V is TRBV5-1 and J is TRBJ2-1; D not certain. V was shortened by 0 bases and J by 3 bases, with 10 bases between the two germline ends. Germline loops: CDR1 SGHRS, CDR2 YFSETQ. The CDR3 is 15 residues long. CDR3 sequence (DNA): TGCGCCAGCAGCTTGGACGATTTAAACTACAATGAGCAGTTCTTC. This codes for CASSLDDLNYNEQFF.

The J gene is TRBJ2-1, the V gene TRBV6-6, with D perhaps matching TRBD1 or TRBD2 (6 bases each). Germline V gene lookup returns CDR1 MNHNY and CDR2 SVGAGI (reference sequence). There are 16 residues in the CDR3. Trimming took 6 bases from V and 4 from J, leaving 19 bases between them. CDR3 sequence (DNA): TGTGCCAGCAGGGGACATAGCGGTAATAATTACAATGAGCAGTTCTTC. Its translation: CASRGHSGNNYNEQFF.

This rearrangement joins TRBV13 to TRBJ2-7; 7 bases map to TRBD1. The V gene's germline CDR1 is PRHDT and CDR2 FYEKMQ (reference sequence). The V and J ends lost 5 bases and 0 bases, in that order; junction bases with no gene match: 7. The CDR3 totals 15 residues. The CDR3: CASSAGQDPSYEQYF. CDR3 nucleotide sequence: TGTGCCAGCAGCGCCGGACAGGACCCCTCCTACGAGCAGTACTTC.

The V call is TRBV29-1, the J call TRBJ1-1; D is perhaps TRBD1 (5 bases). Per the germline V gene, CDR1 is SQVTM and CDR2 is ANQGSEA. The CDR3 sequence is 12 residues long. Trimming removed 4 bases at V and 5 bases at J, with 11 bases between. The CDR3 is CSVGEGLTEAFF. The CDR3 DNA sequence: TGCAGCGTTGGGGAGGGGCTTACTGAAGCTTTCTTT.

The chain is built from TRBV11-2 and TRBJ2-1; no firm D call. V was cut by 1 base and J by 0 bases, with 7 bases left in between. This CDR3 contains 15 residues. Germline CDR1 and CDR2: SGHAT and FQNNGV. CDR3 loop: CASSLVGDSYNEQFF. The CDR3 region has the DNA TGTGCCAGCAGCTTAGTCGGCGACTCCTACAATGAGCAGTTCTTC. The entire variable domain, with the rest obtained from reference TRBV11-2 and TRBJ2-1, is as follows: EAGVAQSPRYKIIEKRQSVAFWCNPISGHATLYWYQQILGQGPKLLIQFQNNGVVDDSQLPKDRFSAERLKGVDSTLKIQPAKLEDSAVYLCASSLVGDSYNEQFFGPGTRLTVL.

The V call is TRBV5-1, the J call TRBJ2-3; 8 bases match TRBD2. This CDR3 is 14 amino acids long. Germline V gene data show CDR1 as SGHRS and CDR2 as YFSETQ. V shed 3 bases and J 0 bases; nucleotides not matched to a gene: 0. The CDR3 is CASSSSGSTDTQYF. The CDR3 region has the DNA TGCGCCAGCAGCTCTAGCGGGAGCACAGATACGCAGTATTTT.

Concerning this clone: A much larger clone differs by one base, so this may be a read error. This sequence joins TRBV5-1 and TRBJ2-1; the match to TRBD2 covers 9 bases. After removal of 0 bases from V and 4 bases from J, the junction contained 2 bases not matched to a gene. CDR1 SGHRS and CDR2 YFSETQ come from the germline V gene. The CDR3 consists of 15 residues. The CDR3 nucleotides read TGCGCCAGCAGCTTGGTGACTAGCGGATACAATGAGCAGTTCTTC. The encoded protein is CASSLVTSGYNEQFF.